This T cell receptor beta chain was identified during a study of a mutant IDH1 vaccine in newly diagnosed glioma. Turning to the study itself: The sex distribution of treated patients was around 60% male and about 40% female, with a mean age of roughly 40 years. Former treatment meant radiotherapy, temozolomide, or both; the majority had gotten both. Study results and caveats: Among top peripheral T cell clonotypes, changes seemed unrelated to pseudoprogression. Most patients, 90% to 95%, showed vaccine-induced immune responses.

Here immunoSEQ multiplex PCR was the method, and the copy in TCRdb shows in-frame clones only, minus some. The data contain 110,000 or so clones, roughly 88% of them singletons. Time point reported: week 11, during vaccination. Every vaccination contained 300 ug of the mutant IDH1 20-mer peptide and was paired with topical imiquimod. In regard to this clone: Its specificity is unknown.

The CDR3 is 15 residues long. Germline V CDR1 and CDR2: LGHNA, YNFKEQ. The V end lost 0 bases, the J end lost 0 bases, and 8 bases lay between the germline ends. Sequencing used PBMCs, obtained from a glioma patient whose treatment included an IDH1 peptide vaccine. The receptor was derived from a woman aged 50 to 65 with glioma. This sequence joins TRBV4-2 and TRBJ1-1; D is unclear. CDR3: CASSQDHSMNTEAFF. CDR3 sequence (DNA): TGTGCCAGCAGCCAAGATCACTCCATGAACACTGAAGCTTTCTTT.